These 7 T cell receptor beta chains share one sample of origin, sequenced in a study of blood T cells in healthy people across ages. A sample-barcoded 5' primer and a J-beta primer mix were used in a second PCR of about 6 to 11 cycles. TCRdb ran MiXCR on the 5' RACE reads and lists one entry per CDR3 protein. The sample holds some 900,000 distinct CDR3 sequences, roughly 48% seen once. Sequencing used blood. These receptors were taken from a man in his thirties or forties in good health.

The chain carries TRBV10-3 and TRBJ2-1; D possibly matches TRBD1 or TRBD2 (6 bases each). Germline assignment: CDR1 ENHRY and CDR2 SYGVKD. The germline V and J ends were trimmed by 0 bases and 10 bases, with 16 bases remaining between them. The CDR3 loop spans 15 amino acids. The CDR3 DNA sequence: TGTGCCATCAGTGAGTCGAAAACATTCGGGGGCGAGCAGTTCTTC. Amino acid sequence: CAISESKTFGGEQFF.

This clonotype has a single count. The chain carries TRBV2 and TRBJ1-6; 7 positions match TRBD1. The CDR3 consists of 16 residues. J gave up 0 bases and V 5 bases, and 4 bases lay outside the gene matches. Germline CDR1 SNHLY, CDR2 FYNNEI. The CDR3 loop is CASSQTGSSYNSPLHF. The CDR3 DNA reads TGTGCCAGCAGTCAGACAGGGAGCTCCTATAATTCACCCCTCCACTTT.

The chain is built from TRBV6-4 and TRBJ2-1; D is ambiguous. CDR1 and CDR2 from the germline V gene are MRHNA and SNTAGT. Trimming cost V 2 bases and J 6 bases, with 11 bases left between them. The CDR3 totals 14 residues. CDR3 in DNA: TGTGCCAGCAGTGACCCATTAGTTGCCAATGAGCAGTTCTTC. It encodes CASSDPLVANEQFF.

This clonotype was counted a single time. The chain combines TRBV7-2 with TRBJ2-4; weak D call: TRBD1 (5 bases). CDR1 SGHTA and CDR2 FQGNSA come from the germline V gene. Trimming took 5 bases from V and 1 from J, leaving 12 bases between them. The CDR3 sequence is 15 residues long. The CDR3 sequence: CASSPPGFAKNIQYF. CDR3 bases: TGTGCCAGCAGCCCGCCAGGGTTCGCCAAAAACATTCAGTACTTC.

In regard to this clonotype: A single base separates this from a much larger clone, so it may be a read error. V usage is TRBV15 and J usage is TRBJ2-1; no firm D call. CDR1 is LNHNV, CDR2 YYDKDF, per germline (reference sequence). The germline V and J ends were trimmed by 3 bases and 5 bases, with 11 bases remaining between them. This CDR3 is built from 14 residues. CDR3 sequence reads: CATSSQDVHNEQFF. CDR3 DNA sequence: TGTGCCACCAGCAGCCAGGATGTACACAATGAGCAGTTCTTC.

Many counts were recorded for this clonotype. This CDR3 reads CAWFKGVVRGYTF. The CDR3 bases are TGTGCCTGGTTTAAAGGGGTAGTTAGGGGCTACACCTTC. The chain uses TRBV30 and TRBJ1-2, with a tentative D call TRBD1 (5 bases). V lost 5 bases and J 8 bases, leaving 18 bases between the germline ends. Germline CDR1 and CDR2: GTSNPN and SVGIG (reference sequence). The CDR3 has 13 amino acids.

This CDR3 reads CSVDRDRETQYF. CDR3 DNA sequence: TGCAGCGTCGACCGGGACAGAGAGACCCAGTACTTC. The chain employs TRBV29-1 and TRBJ2-5; the match to TRBD1 covers 7 bases. The junction had 5 bases not matched to a gene; V was cut back by 6 bases and J by 4 bases. The CDR3 length is 12 residues. Germline-derived CDR1 and CDR2 are SQVTM and ANQGSEA.